This T cell receptor (beta chain) emerged from a study of T cells in Graves' hyperthyroidism and ophthalmopathy. Study outcomes and limitations: A 13 V-J signature model discriminated ophthalmopathy versus stable hyperthyroidism. The blood repertoire included most of the expanded thyroid clonotypes above 0.001. In validation, the model predicted ophthalmopathy. These predictions came a median 6.5 months before onset.

Stable Graves' hyperthyroidism denoted no ophthalmopathy progression over 18 months. The CDR3 regions of TCR beta were amplified from RNA transcripts. A set of HTBI primers served as the primers for a first-round RT-PCR of the TCR CDR3. In TCRdb, the multiplex PCR reads were re-called with MiXCR into one record per CDR3 protein. The sample has some 770,000 distinct CDR3 sequences; approximately 16% are singletons. The germline V gene encodes CDR1 DFQATT and CDR2 SNEGSKA (reference sequence). V was cut by 0 bases and J by 4 bases, with 7 bases left in between. The CDR3 sequence is 13 residues long. At least ten counts were recorded for this clonotype. Antigen: not known.

Sequencing was carried out using blood. The V gene is TRBV20-1, the J gene TRBJ2-1, with a weak D call TRBD2 (6 bases). This sequence was found in a young man with Graves' hyperthyroidism. CDR3 sequence reads: CSARDGRYNEQFF. CDR3 in DNA: TGCAGTGCTAGAGATGGGAGGTACAATGAGCAGTTCTTC.